Listed below are T cell receptor beta chains from one sample, sequenced in a study of shared clonotypes between healthy human individuals. Here immunoSEQ multiplex PCR was the method, and the copy in TCRdb shows in-frame clones only, minus some. The table lists about 1.1 million clones, 70% to 85% of them singletons. Sequences were obtained from memory CD4+ T cells from PBMCs. These receptor sequences come from a man between 18 and 29 years old in good health. Some clones in this sample may be carry-over from other donors' samples. Each CDR3 is given with its conserved first and last residue. The order of the fields is D gene, J gene, clone size, V gene, CDR3 DNA, CDR3 protein. D genes are given only for firm matches. Part of the rows lack a size; the others show once, few, many or a class for expanded clones.

>TRBD1|TRBJ2-3|-|TRBV9
TGTGCCAGCAGCGTAGGACAGGGTGAGGGGTACACAGATACGCAGTATTTT
CASSVGQGEGYTDTQYF
>-|TRBJ2-5|-|TRBV7-8
TGTGCCAGCAGCCTCGGAGTTAGAGAGACCCAGTACTTC
CASSLGVRETQYF
>-|TRBJ2-1|-|TRBV5-1
TGCGCCAGCAGCACGGGGGACGGATACAATGAGCAGTTCTTC
CASSTGDGYNEQFF
>-|TRBJ1-1|-|TRBV21-1
TGTGCCAGCAAGACACCGGGACAGGGGAGGACTGAAGCTTTCTTT
CASKTPGQGRTEAFF
>-|TRBJ1-2|-|TRBV2
TGTGCCAGCATCCTGGCCGGTGGGGGCTACACCTTC
CASILAGGGYTF
>-|TRBJ1-1|-|TRBV6-1
TGTGCCAGCAGTGACAGGGTGGGCACTGAAGCTTTCTTT
CASSDRVGTEAFF
>TRBD2|TRBJ2-1|-|TRBV5-1
TGCGCCAGCAGCATAGGGACTAGCGGGAGTAGTTCCTACAATGAGCAGTTCTTC
CASSIGTSGSSSYNEQFF
>-|TRBJ1-2|-|TRBV6-5
TGTGCCAGCAGTTCCCCCTGGGCTTTGGGCTACACCTTC
CASSSPWALGYTF
>-|TRBJ2-5|many|TRBV5-6
TGTGCCAGCAGCTTACTCCGAGCGGCCCGGAGCGGAGAGACCCAGTACTTC
CASSLLRAARSGETQYF
>-|TRBJ2-7|-|TRBV7-2
TGTGCCAGCAGCTTAGCGTTCCAGGGGAAGTACTTC
CASSLAFQGKYF
>TRBD2|TRBJ2-7|-|TRBV4-1
TGCGCCAGCAGCCAAGGTAGCGGGAGATTGGACGAGCAGTACTTC
CASSQGSGRLDEQYF
>-|TRBJ1-4|-|TRBV6-1
TGTGCCAGTTCGGCCGGACAGAATAATGAAAAACTGTTTTTT
CASSAGQNNEKLFF
>-|TRBJ1-5|-|TRBV30
TGTGCCTGGAGTGTGGGTGATAGTCAGCCCCAGCATTTT
CAWSVGDSQPQHF
>TRBD2|TRBJ2-1|-|TRBV7-8
TGTGCCAGCAGCCCGAGACGGATTAGGGGCGGGAGGGGTGAGCAGTTCTTC
CASSPRRIRGGRGEQFF
>-|TRBJ2-7|-|TRBV6-5
TGTGCCAGCCACAGGGCTGAAGGCGAGCAGTACTTC
CASHRAEGEQYF
>TRBD1|TRBJ1-2|-|TRBV7-2
TGTGCCAGCAGCTTAGGGACAGGGCCGGAATATGGCTACACCTTC
CASSLGTGPEYGYTF
>-|TRBJ2-1|-|TRBV4-1
TGCGCCAGCAGCCAAGTGGGGGTCCCAATCAATGAGCAGTTCTTC
CASSQVGVPINEQFF
>TRBD2|TRBJ2-5|-|TRBV19
TGTGCCAGTAGTAGACTAGCGGGATGGGAGACCCAGTACTTC
CASSRLAGWETQYF
>TRBD2|TRBJ2-1|few|TRBV7-3
TGTGCCAGCAGCCCCCTGGGACTAGCGGGAGGTAGGGCCTATGAGCAGTTCTTC
CASSPLGLAGGRAYEQFF
>TRBD2|TRBJ2-1|-|TRBV5-1
TGCGCCAGCAGCCAAACCATAGCGGGTTCCTACAATGAGCAGTTCTTC
CASSQTIAGSYNEQFF
>TRBD1|TRBJ2-7|-|TRBV7-3
TGTGCCAGCAGCTTAGGGACAGGGTCGTCCGAGCAGTACTTC
CASSLGTGSSEQYF
>TRBD1|TRBJ1-5|-|TRBV6-6
TGTGCCAGCAGTTCAACGACAGGGGACAATCAGCCCCAGCATTTT
CASSSTTGDNQPQHF
>-|TRBJ1-2|-|TRBV10-2
TGCGCCAGCAGGCACGCAGAAAACTATGGCTACACCTTC
CASRHAENYGYTF
>TRBD2|TRBJ2-3|-|TRBV4-3
TGCGCCAGCAGCCAAGGGGCTAGCGGCGACTTGAGAGATACGCAGTATTTT
CASSQGASGDLRDTQYF
>-|TRBJ1-1|-|TRBV14
TGTGCCAGCAGCCTTCATGGTGAAGCTTTCTTT
CASSLHGEAFF
>-|TRBJ2-3|-|TRBV5-1
TGCGCCAGCAATTACGGGACTTTCACAGATACGCAGTATTTT
CASNYGTFTDTQYF
>TRBD1|TRBJ1-4|few|TRBV18
TGTGCCAGCTCACTCCGACAGGGGGAGGATGAAAAACTGTTTTTT
CASSLRQGEDEKLFF
>-|TRBJ1-2|few|TRBV5-1
TGCGCCAGCAGCCCCGCCCGGGAGGGCTATGGCTACACCTTC
CASSPAREGYGYTF
>-|TRBJ1-1|once|TRBV7-9
TGTGCCAGCAGCTTAGTCGTGGGCGTTACTTCGGGGGCTTTCTTT
CASSLVVGVTSGAFF
>TRBD2|TRBJ2-4|-|TRBV9
TGTGCCAGCAGCTCGGGAGGGTGGGGGAAAAACATTCAGTACTTC
CASSSGGWGKNIQYF
>TRBD2|TRBJ2-1|once|TRBV4-3
TGCGCCAGCAGCCAAGCCTTGGGAGCGGGAGGGCATGAGCAGTTCTTC
CASSQALGAGGHEQFF
>-|TRBJ1-5|-|TRBV15
TGTGCCACCAGCAGAGAGCGGACGGAACTAAATCAGCCCCAGCATTTT
CATSRERTELNQPQHF
>-|TRBJ2-5|-|TRBV20-1
TGCAGTGCTAGAGAGATAGTGGCCCAGTACTTC
CSAREIVAQYF
>-|TRBJ1-4|-|TRBV2
TGTGCCAGCAGGGGCCCCGGGAGTCGCGGGGAAAAACTGTTTTTT
CASRGPGSRGEKLFF
>-|TRBJ2-1|-|TRBV5-1
TGCGCCAGCAGTTATGACCTAAATGAGCAGTTCTTC
CASSYDLNEQFF
>-|TRBJ1-3|once|TRBV5-1
TGCGCCAGCAGCTTGGCCGGCAGCTCTGGAAACACCATATATTTT
CASSLAGSSGNTIYF
>-|TRBJ2-5|-|TRBV7-9
TGTGCCAGCACGTCCCGGGACCCCCAAGAGACCCAGTACTTC
CASTSRDPQETQYF
>TRBD1|TRBJ2-7|once|TRBV18
TGTGCCAGCTCTCCGCCGGGACAGGGGGTCTCCTACGAGCAGTACTTC
CASSPPGQGVSYEQYF
>-|TRBJ2-5|-|TRBV11-3
TGTGCCAGCAGCTTAGGCAGCCAAGAGACCCAGTACTTC
CASSLGSQETQYF
>-|TRBJ1-2|-|TRBV14
TGTGCCAGCAGCCGCCCGGGGGATAGGTTAGGCTACACCTTC
CASSRPGDRLGYTF
>TRBD2|TRBJ2-2|few|TRBV11-2
TGTGCCAGCAGCTTAGGAGTTGCGGGAGGAGACACCGGGGAGCTGTTTTTT
CASSLGVAGGDTGELFF
>TRBD1|TRBJ1-3|few|TRBV6-1
TGTGCCAGCAACGAAGACAGGGCAGGAAACACCATATATTTT
CASNEDRAGNTIYF
>TRBD2|TRBJ2-3|-|TRBV18
TGTGCCAGCTCACCGTCGCGGGAGGTCCCGGATACGCAGTATTTT
CASSPSREVPDTQYF
>-|TRBJ1-4|-|TRBV30
TGTGCCTGGAGTCAGAGAGAGGTTCGAAAACTGTTTTTT
CAWSQREVRKLFF
>-|TRBJ1-5|few|TRBV4-3
TGCGCCAGCAGCCAAGCCTATAGCAATCAGCCCCAGCATTTT
CASSQAYSNQPQHF
>TRBD2|TRBJ2-7|-|TRBV2
TGTGCCACCAAAGCGGGAGGCCCTGGAGAGCAGTACTTC
CATKAGGPGEQYF
>TRBD2|TRBJ2-3|-|TRBV6-1
TGTGCCAGCACCCTCAGCGGGAGTACAGATACGCAGTATTTT
CASTLSGSTDTQYF
>-|TRBJ2-7|-|TRBV27
TGTGCCAGCAGGCCGACAGGGACGAATGCGGGAGGCTACGAGCAGTACTTC
CASRPTGTNAGGYEQYF
>-|TRBJ2-3|once|TRBV10-3
TGTGCCATCAGTTCCGGATTATCAGATACGCAGTATTTT
CAISSGLSDTQYF
>-|TRBJ1-1|-|TRBV29-1
TGCAGCGTTGAAGCACTAAGATTGAACACTGAAGCTTTCTTT
CSVEALRLNTEAFF
>-|TRBJ2-7|-|TRBV13
TGTGCCAGCAGCTTATACCCGCGGGGCTTATCCTACGAGCAGTACTTC
CASSLYPRGLSYEQYF
>-|TRBJ2-2|once|TRBV5-1
TGCGCCAGCAGCTCCCTGGCGGCCGGGGAGCTGTTTTTT
CASSSLAAGELFF